This note documents a single TCR beta chain sequence. Antigen: not known. Primers used in a second PCR of about 7 to 11 cycles were a sample-barcoded 5' primer and a J-beta primer mix. In TCRdb, the 5' RACE reads were re-called with MiXCR into one record per CDR3 protein. The repertoire includes approximately 670,000 distinct CDR3 sequences, 35% to 50% of them detected once, and 25% to 35% sits in the top ten. This specimen comes from a study of blood T cells in healthy people across ages. CDR1 and CDR2 (germline): LGHDT, YNNKEL (reference sequence). V lost 0 bases, J lost 2 bases, and 4 bases stayed unmatched. CDR3 length: 15 residues. Findings of the study overall: Samples with more naive T cells showed higher observed beta diversity.

The material sequenced was blood. The receptor was derived from a man at least 80 years old in good health. This chain uses TRBV3-1 with TRBJ2-7, with TRBD1 identical over 7 bases. CDR3 protein: CASSQETGRPYEQYF. The CDR3 nucleotides are TGTGCCAGCAGCCAAGAGACAGGGCGACCCTACGAGCAGTACTTC.